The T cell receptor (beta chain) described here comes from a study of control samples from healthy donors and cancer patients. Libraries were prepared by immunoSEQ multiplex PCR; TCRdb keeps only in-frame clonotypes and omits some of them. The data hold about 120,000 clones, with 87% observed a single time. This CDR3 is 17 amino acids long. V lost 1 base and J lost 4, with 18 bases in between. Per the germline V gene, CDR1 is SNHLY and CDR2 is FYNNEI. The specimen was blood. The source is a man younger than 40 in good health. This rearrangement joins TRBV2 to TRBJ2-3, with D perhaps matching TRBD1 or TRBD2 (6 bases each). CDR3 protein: CASSEDGGARSADTQYF. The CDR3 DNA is TGTGCCAGCAGTGAAGACGGGGGCGCCAGGAGTGCAGATACGCAGTATTTT.